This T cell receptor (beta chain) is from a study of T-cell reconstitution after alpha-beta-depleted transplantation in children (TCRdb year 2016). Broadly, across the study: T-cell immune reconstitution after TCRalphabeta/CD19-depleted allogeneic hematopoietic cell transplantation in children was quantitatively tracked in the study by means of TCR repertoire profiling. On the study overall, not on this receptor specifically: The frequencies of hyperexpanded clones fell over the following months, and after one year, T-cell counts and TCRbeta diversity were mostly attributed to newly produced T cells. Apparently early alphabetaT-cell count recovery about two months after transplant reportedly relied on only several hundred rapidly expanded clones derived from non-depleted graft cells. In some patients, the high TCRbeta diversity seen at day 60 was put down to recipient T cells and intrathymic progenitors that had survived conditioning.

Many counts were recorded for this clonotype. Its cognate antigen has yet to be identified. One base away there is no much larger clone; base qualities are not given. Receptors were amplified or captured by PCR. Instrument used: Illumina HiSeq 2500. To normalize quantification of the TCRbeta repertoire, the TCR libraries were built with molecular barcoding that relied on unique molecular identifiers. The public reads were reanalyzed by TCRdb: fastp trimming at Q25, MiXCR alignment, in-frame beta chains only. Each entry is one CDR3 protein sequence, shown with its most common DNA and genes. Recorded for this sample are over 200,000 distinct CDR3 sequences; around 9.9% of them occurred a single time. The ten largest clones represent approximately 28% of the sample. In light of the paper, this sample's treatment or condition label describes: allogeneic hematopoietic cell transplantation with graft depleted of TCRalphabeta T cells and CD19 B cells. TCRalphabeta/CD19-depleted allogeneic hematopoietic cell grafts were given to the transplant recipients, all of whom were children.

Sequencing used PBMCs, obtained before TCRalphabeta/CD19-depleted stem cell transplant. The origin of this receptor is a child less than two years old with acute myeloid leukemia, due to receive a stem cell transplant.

The CDR3 has the sequence CASSLTPGYEKLFF. The DNA reads TGTGCCAGCAGCTTGACGCCAGGGTATGAAAAACTGTTTTTT. The chain was built from TRBV7-2 and TRBJ1-4; 5 matching bases give a weak D call of TRBD1. The germline V gene yields SGHTA for CDR1 and FQGNSA for CDR2. V drops 3 bases and J drops 6 bases, leaving 11 bases in between. There are 14 amino acids in the CDR3, from cysteine to phenylalanine inclusive. The CDR3 DNA has 42 bases and is translated from base 1.